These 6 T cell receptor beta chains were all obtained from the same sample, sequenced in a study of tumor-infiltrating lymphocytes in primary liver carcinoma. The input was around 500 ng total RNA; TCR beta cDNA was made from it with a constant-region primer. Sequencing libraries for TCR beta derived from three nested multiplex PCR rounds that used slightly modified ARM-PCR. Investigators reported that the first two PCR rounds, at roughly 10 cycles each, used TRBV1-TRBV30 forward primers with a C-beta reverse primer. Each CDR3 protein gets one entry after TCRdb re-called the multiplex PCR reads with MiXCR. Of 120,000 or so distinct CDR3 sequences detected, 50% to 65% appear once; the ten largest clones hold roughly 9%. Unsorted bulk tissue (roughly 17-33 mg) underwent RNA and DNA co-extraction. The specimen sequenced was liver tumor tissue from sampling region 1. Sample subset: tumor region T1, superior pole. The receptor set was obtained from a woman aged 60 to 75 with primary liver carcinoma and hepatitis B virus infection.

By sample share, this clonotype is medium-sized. The CDR3 sequence is CSAGFGQRTDTQYF. The CDR3 DNA sequence: TGCAGCGCGGGGTTCGGACAGCGCACAGATACGCAGTATTTT. J is TRBJ2-3 and V is TRBV29-1; tentatively, D is TRBD1 (6 bases). Germline V lookup: CDR1 SQVTM, CDR2 ANQGSEA. This CDR3 is 14 amino acids long. Trimming left V 7 bases short and J 1 base short, with 15 bases between.

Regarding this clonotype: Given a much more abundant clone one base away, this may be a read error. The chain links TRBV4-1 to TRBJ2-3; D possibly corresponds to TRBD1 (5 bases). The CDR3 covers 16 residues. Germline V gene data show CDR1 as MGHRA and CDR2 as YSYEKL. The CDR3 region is CANSQGVASRGDTQYF. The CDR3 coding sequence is TGCGCCAACAGCCAAGGGGTGGCTAGTCGAGGAGATACGCAGTATTTT.

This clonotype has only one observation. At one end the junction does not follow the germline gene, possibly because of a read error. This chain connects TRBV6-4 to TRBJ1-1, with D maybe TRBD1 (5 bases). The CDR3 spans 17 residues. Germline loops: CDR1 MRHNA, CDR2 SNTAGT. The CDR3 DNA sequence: TGTGCCAGCAGTGTGAGAGAGACGCAGGGTGTGAACACTGAAGCTTTATTT. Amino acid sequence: CASSVRETQGVNTEALF.

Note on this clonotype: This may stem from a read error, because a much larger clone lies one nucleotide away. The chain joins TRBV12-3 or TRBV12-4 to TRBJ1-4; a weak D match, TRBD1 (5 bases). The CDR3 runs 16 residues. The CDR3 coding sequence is TGTGCCAGCAGTTTAGACCTGGCCGGGACCGGTGAAAAAGTGTTTTTT. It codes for CASSLDLAGTGEKVFF.

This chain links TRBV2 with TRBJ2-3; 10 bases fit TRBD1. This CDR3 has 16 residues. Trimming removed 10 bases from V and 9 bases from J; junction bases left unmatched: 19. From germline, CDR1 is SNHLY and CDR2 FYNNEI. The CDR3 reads CATQRDRGGWVDTQYF. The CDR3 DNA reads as TGTGCCACCCAACGGGACAGGGGCGGATGGGTGGACACGCAGTATTTT.

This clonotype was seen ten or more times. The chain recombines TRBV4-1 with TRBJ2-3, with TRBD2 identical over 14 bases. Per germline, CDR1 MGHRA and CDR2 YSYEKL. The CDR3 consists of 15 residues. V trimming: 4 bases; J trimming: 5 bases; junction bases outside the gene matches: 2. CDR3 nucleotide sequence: TGCGCCAGCAGCCTCGGACTAGCGGGAGGAGATACGCAGTATTTT. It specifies CASSLGLAGGDTQYF.